This T cell receptor (beta chain) was obtained from a study of control samples from healthy donors and cancer patients. Germline trimming cut 10 bases from V and 6 bases from J; bases unmatched to any gene: 9. Germline lookup yields CDR1 MNHNY and CDR2 SVGAGI (reference sequence). There are 13 residues in the CDR3. Clones were sequenced by immunoSEQ multiplex PCR, and TCRdb holds only the in-frame ones, with some missing. This table holds roughly 400,000 clones, 90% found once. This clone was recorded a few times. V usage is TRBV6-6 and J usage is TRBJ1-2; 9 bases are shared with TRBD1. Sequencing used PBMCs. This clonotype originated in a man between 35 and 55 years old with head and neck cancer. The CDR3 is CATRDREGNGYTF. DNA for the CDR3: TGTGCCACCCGGGACAGGGAAGGGAATGGCTACACCTTC.